This T cell receptor beta chain emerged from a study of T-cell memory formation after mild COVID-19. Study findings and constraints: CD8+ contracting clones occupied EMRA, while CD4+ ones occupied mainly CM and EM. Within pre-infection memory, some responding clones were found, suggesting cross-reactive memory joined.

A few counts support this clonotype. As yet, its antigen is unknown. V lost 2 bases, J lost 5 bases, and 0 bases stayed unmatched. CDR1 and CDR2 (germline): WSHSY, SAAADI. The CDR3 runs 14 residues. TCRdb processed the 5' RACE reads anew with MiXCR; each CDR3 protein has one entry. The top ten clones hold roughly 40% of a sample with about 100,000 distinct CDR3 sequences, around 10% of them seen once. The TCR was taken from a man younger than 35 who had mild COVID-19 (a few samples of this study predate the infection). Cell type and time point are not known. The chain is built from TRBV10-2 and TRBJ2-2; 9 nucleotides agree with TRBD1. The sample was PBMCs or a T cell subset sorted from them (not recorded which). The CDR3 spells CASSEGQGTGELFF. CDR3 sequence (DNA): TGCGCCAGCAGTGAGGGACAGGGGACCGGGGAGCTGTTTTTT.